Listed here are 28 T cell receptor beta chains from one sample, sequenced in a study of blood T cell repertoires in COVID-19. Generated by immunoSEQ multiplex PCR, the TCRdb table keeps only in-frame clones and is missing some. The data contain 430,000 or so clones, approximately 90% of them singletons. The sample comprised PBMCs or T cells enriched from blood (not recorded which). These receptors all come from a woman younger than 30 who had been exposed to COVID-19.

The chain uses TRBV11-1 and TRBJ2-5, with TRBD2 matching over 9 bases. CDR1 and CDR2 (germline): SGHAT, FQDESV (reference sequence). The CDR3 sequence is 16 residues long. Germline trimming cut 0 bases from V and 2 bases from J; bases unmatched to any gene: 4. DNA of the CDR3: TGTGCCAGCAGCTTAGCCCTAGCGGGGAGACAAGAGACCCAGTACTTC. Encoded protein: CASSLALAGRQETQYF.

The chain has TRBV13 and TRBJ1-2; TRBD1 matches 10 bases. The CDR3 covers 14 residues. Germline assignment: CDR1 PRHDT and CDR2 FYEKMQ (reference sequence). The ends lost 0 bases at V and 7 bases at J; junction bases unmatched: 2. The CDR3 protein is CASSLGGQGSGYTF. The CDR3 DNA sequence: TGTGCCAGCAGCTTAGGGGGACAGGGGTCTGGCTACACCTTC. Filled out from reference TRBV13 and TRBJ1-2, the complete variable domain reads AAGVIQSPRHLIKEKRETATLKCYPIPRHDTVYWYQQGPGQDPQFLISFYEKMQSDKGSIPDRFSAQQFSDYHSELNMSSLELGDSALYFCASSLGGQGSGYTFGSGTRLTVV.

The CDR3 sequence is CASSLRPGQGNSPLHF. CDR3 coding DNA: TGTGCCAGCAGCTTGAGACCGGGACAGGGAAATTCACCCCTCCACTTT. This chain links TRBV5-6 with TRBJ1-6; TRBD1 matches at 9 bases. The CDR3 totals 16 residues. The V segment lost 1 base and the J segment 7 bases; nucleotides outside the gene matches: 6. Germline assignment: CDR1 SGHDT and CDR2 YYEEEE.

The V and J genes are TRBV7-2 and TRBJ2-1, with TRBD2 identical over 8 bases. Germline V lookup: CDR1 SGHTA, CDR2 FQGNSA. The CDR3 extends over 14 amino acids. Trimming cost V 11 bases and J 0 bases; bases outside gene matches: 6. DNA for the CDR3: TGTGCCGCCAAACGGGGGGGCTCCTACAATGAGCAGTTCTTC. Translated, it gives CAAKRGGSYNEQFF.

This chain connects TRBV12-3 or TRBV12-4 to TRBJ1-1; 11 bases match TRBD1. The CDR3 is made up of 12 amino acids. The J segment lost 11 bases and the V segment lost 5 bases, leaving 4 bases of the junction unmatched. The CDR3 loop is CASSSRDRGAFF. The CDR3 DNA follows: TGTGCCAGCAGTAGCCGGGACAGGGGGGCTTTCTTT.

The chain recombines TRBV4-1 with TRBJ2-7, with TRBD2 identical over 7 bases. Germline CDR1 MGHRA, CDR2 YSYEKL. CDR3 length: 14 residues. Germline trimming cut 9 bases from V and 6 bases from J; bases unmatched to any gene: 14. The CDR3 loop reads CASSYSAGDFEQYF. The CDR3 DNA reads TGCGCCAGTTCTTACTCGGCGGGAGATTTCGAGCAGTACTTC.

This clone was recorded a few times. The genes are TRBV2 and TRBJ1-1; tentative D call: TRBD1 (5 bases). The CDR3 spans 16 residues. Trimming cost V 3 bases and J 1 base, with 15 bases left between them. Germline V gene sequence: CDR1 SNHLY, CDR2 FYNNEI. The CDR3 bases are TGTGCCAGCAGTGAGCCTTATAAGGGGCCGAACACTGAAGCTTTCTTT. Translated: CASSEPYKGPNTEAFF.

This clone was seen once. Other DNA sequences in this sample translate to the same CDR3. The chain is built from TRBV2 and TRBJ1-1, with 8 bases matching TRBD1. V was pared by 2 bases and J by 2 bases, with 1 base of the junction left unmatched. The germline gives CDR1 SNHLY, CDR2 FYNNEI. CDR3 length: 14 amino acids. CDR3 loop: CASSETGGNTEAFF. The CDR3 DNA is TGTGCCAGCAGTGAAACAGGGGGAAACACTGAAGCTTTCTTT.

V gene TRBV5-1 combines with J gene TRBJ2-5; TRBD2 agrees at 7 bases. The CDR3 spans 16 residues. Trimming cost V 0 bases and J 4 bases; bases outside gene matches: 9. CDR1 and CDR2 (germline): SGHRS, YFSETQ. The CDR3: CASSLAWGGTGETQYF. The CDR3 DNA reads as TGCGCCAGCAGCTTGGCCTGGGGGGGTACCGGAGAGACCCAGTACTTC.

The rearrangement uses TRBV28 and TRBJ2-7; no clear D. Trimming shortened V by 6 bases and J by 2 bases, and 11 bases separated the two germline ends. Germline-derived CDR1 and CDR2 are MDHEN and SYDVKM. This CDR3 is 13 amino acids long. CDR3 in DNA: TGTGCCAGCAGGTTGGCAGATCCCTACGAGCAGTACTTC. Its protein product is CASRLADPYEQYF. The variable domain in full, with the rest retrieved from reference TRBV28 and TRBJ2-7, is DVKVTQSSRYLVKRTGEKVFLECVQDMDHENMFWYRQDPGLGLRLIYFSYDVKMKEKGDIPEGYSVSREKKERFSLILESASTNQTSMYLCASRLADPYEQYFGPGTRLTVT.

The genes are TRBV4-3 and TRBJ1-1; the D gene is possibly TRBD1 (5 bases). V was clipped by 1 base and J by 7 bases, with 13 bases between them. This CDR3 spans 14 amino acids. Germline assignment: CDR1 LGHNA and CDR2 YSLEER. The CDR3 sequence is CASSQVTETFEAFF. CDR3 coding DNA: TGCGCCAGCAGCCAAGTGACAGAGACCTTTGAAGCTTTCTTT.

The genes are TRBV7-2 and TRBJ2-6; 10 bases map to TRBD1. V lost 6 bases and J lost 3; bases outside the gene matches: 8. The CDR3 contains 17 residues. CDR1 and CDR2 (germline): SGHTA, FQGNSA. This CDR3 is CASRSGTGVYGANVLTF. The CDR3 bases are TGTGCCAGCAGATCCGGGACAGGGGTTTATGGGGCCAACGTCCTGACTTTC.

This clone has a handful of counts. The CDR3 reads CASSGGGLAGGDNEQFF. The CDR3 DNA follows: TGTGCCAGCAGTGGGGGCGGTTTAGCGGGAGGAGACAATGAGCAGTTCTTC. This chain links TRBV2 with TRBJ2-1; TRBD2 aligns across 10 bases. Germline CDR1 is SNHLY and CDR2 is FYNNEI. J was trimmed by 5 bases and V by 4 bases; bases with no gene match: 11. The CDR3 is 17 residues long.

The V gene is TRBV28, the J gene TRBJ1-6, with TRBD1 identical over 7 bases. The CDR3 contains 14 residues. Germline CDR1 reads MDHEN; CDR2 reads SYDVKM. Trimming at V came to 5 bases and at J to 9 bases, leaving 7 bases not matched to a gene. The CDR3 loop reads CASSPDREFSPLHF. DNA of the CDR3: TGTGCCAGCAGTCCTGACAGGGAATTTTCACCCCTCCACTTT.

This sequence joins TRBV5-4 and TRBJ1-2; no clear D gene. The CDR3 extends over 15 amino acids. Germline assignment: CDR1 SGHNT and CDR2 YYREEE (reference sequence). V was clipped by 4 bases and J by 2 bases, with 15 bases between them. The CDR3 DNA follows: TGTGCCAGCAGCCCCCTAAATGGGCTCAACTATGGCTACACCTTC. It codes for CASSPLNGLNYGYTF.

V gene TRBV7-8 combines with J gene TRBJ2-2; TRBD2 aligns across 16 bases. V lost 4 bases and J lost 3; bases outside the gene matches: 11. The CDR3 is 20 amino acids. Germline CDR1 SGHVS, CDR2 FQNEAQ. CDR3 DNA sequence: TGTGCCAGCAGCTCGGCGGGACTAGCGGGAGGGACAATGGACACCGGGGAGCTGTTTTTT. The encoded protein is CASSSAGLAGGTMDTGELFF.

The gene calls are TRBV29-1 and TRBJ2-5; 9 bases align to TRBD2. Trimming cost V 6 bases and J 5 bases; bases outside gene matches: 10. The CDR3 has 14 amino acids. The germline gives CDR1 SQVTM, CDR2 ANQGSEA. CDR3 amino acids: CSVKGRAGGETQYF. CDR3 nucleotide sequence: TGCAGCGTCAAAGGCCGGGCGGGAGGGGAGACCCAGTACTTC.

V usage is TRBV12-2 and J usage is TRBJ2-3; the D call TRBD2 from the table was never checked on the DNA. TRBV12-2 is given as a pseudogene. This CDR3 comprises 14 residues. The CDR3 loop reads CASRCGTSADTQYF. The CDR3 DNA sequence: TGTGCAAGTCGCTGCGGGACTAGCGCAGATACGCAGTATTTT.

The genes are TRBV7-6 and TRBJ1-1; weak D call: TRBD1 (5 bases). V was trimmed by 0 bases and J by 5 bases, leaving 13 bases between them. The CDR3 runs to 15 residues. Looked up from germline, CDR1 is SGHVS and CDR2 is FNYEAQ. The CDR3 reads CASSLAVAGRTEAFF. The DNA of the CDR3 is TGTGCCAGCAGCTTAGCCGTCGCAGGGCGAACTGAAGCTTTCTTT. The whole variable domain, filled in from reference TRBV7-6 and TRBJ1-1, reads GAGVSQSPRYKVTKRGQDVALRCDPISGHVSLYWYRQALGQGPEFLTYFNYEAQQDKSGLPNDRFSAERPEGSISTLTIQRTEQRDSAMYRCASSLAVAGRTEAFFGQGTRLTVV.

The CDR3: CASSLEYRDLNEKLFF. As DNA, the CDR3 is TGTGCCAGCAGTTTAGAATACAGGGACCTAAATGAAAAACTGTTTTTT. The V gene is TRBV28, the J gene TRBJ1-4, with a possible D match to TRBD1 (6 bases). This CDR3 has 16 residues. Germline V gives CDR1 MDHEN, CDR2 SYDVKM. With 2 bases removed from V and 5 bases from J, the gap between germline ends came to 15 bases. The entire variable domain, with the rest obtained from reference TRBV28 and TRBJ1-4, is as follows: DVKVTQSSRYLVKRTGEKVFLECVQDMDHENMFWYRQDPGLGLRLIYFSYDVKMKEKGDIPEGYSVSREKKERFSLILESASTNQTSMYLCASSLEYRDLNEKLFFGSGTQLSVL.

This chain joins TRBV2 and TRBJ2-1; 7 bases line up with TRBD2. Trimming took 11 bases from V and 8 from J; bases not matched to a gene: 12. The germline CDR1 and CDR2 sequences are SNHLY and FYNNEI. This CDR3 has 13 residues. This chain's CDR3 is CAAVGSRGDEQFF. CDR3 bases: TGTGCCGCAGTGGGGTCCCGGGGGGATGAGCAGTTCTTC.

V usage is TRBV19 and J usage is TRBJ2-7, with TRBD1 matching over 9 bases. CDR1 and CDR2 (germline): LNHDA, SQIVND (reference sequence). The CDR3 totals 15 residues. The J segment lost 1 base and the V segment lost 7 bases, leaving 8 bases of the junction unmatched. The CDR3 DNA sequence: TGTGCCAGTACCGAGACAGGGGGTGGATCCTACGAGCAGTACTTC. It codes for CASTETGGGSYEQYF.

This chain connects TRBV28 to TRBJ2-5; D gene unclear. V lost 1 base and J lost 4, with 10 bases in between. CDR3 size: 14 residues. The V gene's germline CDR1 is MDHEN and CDR2 SYDVKM. CDR3 protein: CASSLFPRTETQYF. The CDR3 DNA reads TGTGCCAGCAGTTTATTTCCCAGAACAGAGACCCAGTACTTC.

The rearrangement uses TRBV18 and TRBJ1-1; D may be TRBD1 (6 bases). The CDR3 has 13 residues. V shed 0 bases and J shed 5 bases, with 7 bases lying between them. Germline-derived CDR1 and CDR2 are KGHSH and LQKENI. CDR3 sequence reads: CASSPPDRTEAFF. For the CDR3, the DNA is TGTGCCAGCTCACCACCCGACAGGACTGAAGCTTTCTTT.

The gene calls are TRBV27 and TRBJ2-1, with a tentative D call TRBD2 (6 bases). Trimming removed 5 bases from V and 9 bases from J, with 14 bases in between. CDR1 MNHEY and CDR2 SMNVEV come from the germline V gene (reference sequence). The CDR3 extends over 13 amino acids. CDR3 DNA sequence: TGTGCCAGCAGTCCCAGACTAGTTGGTGAGCAGTTCTTC. Its translation is CASSPRLVGEQFF.

V gene TRBV5-4 combines with J gene TRBJ2-7, with 9 bases fitting TRBD1. Trimming at V came to 4 bases and at J to 0 bases, leaving 5 bases not matched to a gene. CDR3 length: 15 residues. CDR1 and CDR2 from the germline V gene are SGHNT and YYREEE (reference sequence). CDR3 nucleotide sequence: TGTGCCAGCAGCCCGGGACAGGGAAGCTCCTACGAGCAGTACTTC. Protein: CASSPGQGSSYEQYF.

This clone was detected ten times or more. The genes are TRBV19 and TRBJ2-6, with 9 bases fitting TRBD1. The CDR3 consists of 16 residues. The V and J ends lost 10 bases and 0 bases, in that order; junction bases with no gene match: 7. Germline assignment: CDR1 LNHDA and CDR2 SQIVND (reference sequence). The CDR3 DNA follows: TGTGCCATTGGGGGACAGGGCCTCTCTGGGGCCAACGTCCTGACTTTC. Its protein is CAIGGQGLSGANVLTF.

This chain connects TRBV5-6 to TRBJ2-7, with D possibly matching TRBD1 (7 bases). The CDR3 has 14 residues. Germline CDR1 reads SGHDT; CDR2 reads YYEEEE. The V end lost 3 bases, the J end lost 4 bases, and 14 bases lay between the germline ends. The CDR3 reads CASSYQGGFYEQYF. The CDR3 nucleotides read TGTGCCAGCAGCTATCAGGGGGGTTTTTACGAGCAGTACTTC.